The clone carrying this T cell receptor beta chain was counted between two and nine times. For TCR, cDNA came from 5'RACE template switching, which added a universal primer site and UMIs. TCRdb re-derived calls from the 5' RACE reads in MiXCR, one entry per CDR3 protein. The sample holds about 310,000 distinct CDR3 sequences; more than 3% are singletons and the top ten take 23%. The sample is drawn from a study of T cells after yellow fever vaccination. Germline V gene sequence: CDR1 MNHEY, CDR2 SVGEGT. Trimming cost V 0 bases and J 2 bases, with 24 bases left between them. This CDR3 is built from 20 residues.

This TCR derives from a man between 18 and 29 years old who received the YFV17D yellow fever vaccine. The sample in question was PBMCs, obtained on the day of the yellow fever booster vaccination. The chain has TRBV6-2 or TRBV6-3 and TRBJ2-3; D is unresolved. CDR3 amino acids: CASSYSNRPFKLTPTDTQYF. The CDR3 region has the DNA TGTGCCAGCAGTTACTCGAACAGACCCTTCAAGTTGACACCCACAGATACGCAGTATTTT.